The sequence of this TCR beta chain was determined in a study of cytomegalovirus exposure and HLA in healthy donors. Study results and caveats: TCR beta chains numbering 164 were designated cytomegalovirus-associated. The CMV antigen specificity of three CMV-associated chains was confirmed through in vitro analysis.

Comment on this clone: Its target is unknown.

Sequencing used immunoSEQ multiplex PCR; TCRdb keeps in-frame clones, though not all of them. The repertoire holds over 200,000 clones, with around 90% as singletons. The validation cohort, a group of more than 95 subjects, included the donors and was separate from the approximately 680-subject first cohort. The sequenced material came from PBMCs. The clonotype was recovered from a woman between 18 and 29 years old in good health and CMV-seronegative.

The CDR3 DNA reads TGTGCAAGTCGCCGAGGACTAGCGGGAGTCCGAGAGACCCAGTACTTC. This gives the protein CASRRGLAGVRETQYF. The V gene is TRBV12-2, the J gene TRBJ2-5; the tabulated D call, TRBD2, remains unverified against the DNA. TRBV12-2 is reported as a pseudogene. The CDR3 covers 16 residues.